This T cell receptor beta chain derives from a study of T cells after yellow fever vaccination. Across the whole study: With SMART-Seq v4 Ultra Low Input, the fractions containing low cell numbers were prepared.

Broader study findings: There was a small share of clonotypes that showed up in both the CD4 and CD8 compartments.

Trimming shortened V by 6 bases and J by 1 base, and 12 bases separated the two germline ends. The CDR3 covers 13 residues. CDR1 SQVTM and CDR2 ANQGSEA come from the germline V gene. This clonotype was picked up many times. Antigen specificity is unknown. A 5'RACE template-switching step, the method used to make TCR cDNA, added a universal primer site and UMIs. MiXCR, run by TCRdb on the 5' RACE reads, gives a single entry per CDR3 protein. The data contain around 230,000 distinct CDR3 sequences, roughly 6.3% of them singletons. Sample: CD4+ T cells sorted from PBMCs, taken on the day of the yellow fever booster vaccination. V usage is TRBV29-1 and J usage is TRBJ1-1; D remains unclear. The sequence was obtained from a man under 40 who received the YFV17D yellow fever vaccine. This chain's CDR3 is CSVTQTANTEAFF. CDR3 in DNA: TGCAGCGTCACTCAGACGGCGAACACTGAAGCTTTCTTT.